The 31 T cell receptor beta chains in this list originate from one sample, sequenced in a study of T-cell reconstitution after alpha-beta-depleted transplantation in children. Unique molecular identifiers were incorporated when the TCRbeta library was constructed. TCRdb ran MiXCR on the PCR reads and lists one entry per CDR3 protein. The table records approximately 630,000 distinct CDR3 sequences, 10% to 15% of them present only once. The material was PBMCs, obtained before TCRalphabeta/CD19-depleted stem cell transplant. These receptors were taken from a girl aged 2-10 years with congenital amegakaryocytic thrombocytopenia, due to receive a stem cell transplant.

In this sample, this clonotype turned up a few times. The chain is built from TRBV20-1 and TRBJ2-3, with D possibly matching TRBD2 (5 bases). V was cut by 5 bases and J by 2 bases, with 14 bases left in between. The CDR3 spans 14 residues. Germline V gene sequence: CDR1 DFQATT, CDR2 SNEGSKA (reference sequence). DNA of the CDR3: TGCAGTGCTGGAGGACGATCGGCCACAGATACGCAGTATTTT. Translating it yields CSAGGRSATDTQYF.

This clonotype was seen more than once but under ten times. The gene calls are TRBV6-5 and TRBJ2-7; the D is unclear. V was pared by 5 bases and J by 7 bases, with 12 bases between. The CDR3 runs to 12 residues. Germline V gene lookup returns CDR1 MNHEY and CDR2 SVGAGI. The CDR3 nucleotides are TGTGCCAGCAGTACAACTCTACGAGAGCAGTACTTC. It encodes CASSTTLREQYF.

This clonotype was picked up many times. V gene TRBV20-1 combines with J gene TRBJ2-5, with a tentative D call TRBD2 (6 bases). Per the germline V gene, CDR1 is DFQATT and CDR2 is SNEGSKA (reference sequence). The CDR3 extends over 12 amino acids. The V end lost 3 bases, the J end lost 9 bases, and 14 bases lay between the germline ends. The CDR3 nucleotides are TGCAGTGCTAGGGACCCCGGGGAGGCCCAGTACTTC. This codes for CSARDPGEAQYF.

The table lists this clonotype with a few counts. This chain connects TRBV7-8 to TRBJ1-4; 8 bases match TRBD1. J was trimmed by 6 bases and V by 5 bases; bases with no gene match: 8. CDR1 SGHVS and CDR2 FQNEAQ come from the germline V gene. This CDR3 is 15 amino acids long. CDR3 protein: CASSVDRGGDEKLFF. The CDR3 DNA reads TGTGCCAGCAGCGTAGACAGGGGAGGGGATGAAAAACTGTTTTTT.

CDR3 loop: CASSLRRTSGSVSSYNEQFF. Here the CDR3 DNA reads TGCGCCAGCAGCCTCCGACGGACTAGCGGGAGCGTGAGCTCCTACAATGAGCAGTTCTTC. The V call is TRBV4-1, the J call TRBJ2-1; TRBD2 matches at 13 bases. This CDR3 spans 20 amino acids. The V and J ends lost 4 bases and 0 bases, in that order; junction bases with no gene match: 12. Germline V gene sequence: CDR1 MGHRA, CDR2 YSYEKL.

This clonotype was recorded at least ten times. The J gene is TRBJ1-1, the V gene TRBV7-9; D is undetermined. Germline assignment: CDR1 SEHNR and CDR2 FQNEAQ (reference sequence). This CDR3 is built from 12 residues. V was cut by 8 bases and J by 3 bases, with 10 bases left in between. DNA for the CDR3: TGTGCCAGCCCCGCTGAAGACACTGAAGCTTTCTTT. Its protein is CASPAEDTEAFF.

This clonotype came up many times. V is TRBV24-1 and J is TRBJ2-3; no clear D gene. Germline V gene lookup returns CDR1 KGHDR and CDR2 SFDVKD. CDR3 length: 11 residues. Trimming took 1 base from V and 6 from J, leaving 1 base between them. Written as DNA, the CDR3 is TGTGCCACCAGTGATTTTGATACGCAGTATTTT. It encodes CATSDFDTQYF.

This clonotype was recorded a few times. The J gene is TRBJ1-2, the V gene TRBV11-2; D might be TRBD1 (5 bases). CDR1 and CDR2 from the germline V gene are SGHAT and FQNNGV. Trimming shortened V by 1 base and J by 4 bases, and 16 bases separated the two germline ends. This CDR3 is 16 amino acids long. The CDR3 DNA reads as TGTGCCAGCAGCTTAGGCGGGGCCTCTGGAGGCTATGGCTACACCTTC. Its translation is CASSLGGASGGYGYTF.

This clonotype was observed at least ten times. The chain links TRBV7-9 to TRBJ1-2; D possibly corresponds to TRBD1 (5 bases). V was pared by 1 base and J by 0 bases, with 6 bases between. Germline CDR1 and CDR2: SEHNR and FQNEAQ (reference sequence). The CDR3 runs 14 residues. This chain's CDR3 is CASSLGGPNYGYTF. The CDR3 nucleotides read TGTGCCAGCAGCTTAGGGGGCCCTAACTATGGCTACACCTTC. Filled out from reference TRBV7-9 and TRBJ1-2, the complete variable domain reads DTGVSQNPRHKITKRGQNVTFRCDPISEHNRLYWYRQTLGQGPEFLTYFQNEAQLEKSRLLSDRFSAERPKGSFSTLEIQRTEQGDSAMYLCASSLGGPNYGYTFGSGTRLTVV.

The CDR3 DNA follows: TGCGCCAGCAGTCGGGACCGACCGAACACTGAAGCTTTCTTT. Translation gives CASSRDRPNTEAFF. The chain couples TRBV5-1 to TRBJ1-1; possibly TRBD1 for D (5 bases). The CDR3 spans 14 residues. The V end was cut by 5 bases, the J end by 1 base, with 12 bases between. The germline V gene has CDR1 SGHRS and CDR2 YFSETQ. The whole variable domain, filled in from reference TRBV5-1 and TRBJ1-1, reads KAGVTQTPRYLIKTRGQQVTLSCSPISGHRSVSWYQQTPGQGLQFLFEYFSETQRNKGNFPGRFSGRQFSNSRSEMNVSTLELGDSALYLCASSRDRPNTEAFFGQGTRLTVV.

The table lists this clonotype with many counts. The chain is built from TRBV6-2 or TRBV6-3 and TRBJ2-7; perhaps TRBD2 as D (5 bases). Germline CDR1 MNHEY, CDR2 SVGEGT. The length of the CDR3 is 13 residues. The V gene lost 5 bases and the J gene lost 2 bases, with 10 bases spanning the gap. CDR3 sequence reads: CASSLAPTYEQYF. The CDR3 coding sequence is TGTGCCAGCAGTCTAGCTCCCACCTACGAGCAGTACTTC.

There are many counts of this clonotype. The CDR3, as DNA: TGTGCCAGCAGTTTTCGGGACACTGCAAACATTCAGTACTTC. Protein product: CASSFRDTANIQYF. V is TRBV12-3 or TRBV12-4 and J is TRBJ2-4, with D possibly being TRBD1 (6 bases). The CDR3 consists of 14 residues. V dropped 3 bases and J dropped 6 bases, with 12 bases sitting between them.

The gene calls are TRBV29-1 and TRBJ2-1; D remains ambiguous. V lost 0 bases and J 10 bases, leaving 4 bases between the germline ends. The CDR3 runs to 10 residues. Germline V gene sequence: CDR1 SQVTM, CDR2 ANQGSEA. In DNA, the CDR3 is TGCAGCGTTGAAGAGCCGGAGCAGTTCTTC. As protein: CSVEEPEQFF.

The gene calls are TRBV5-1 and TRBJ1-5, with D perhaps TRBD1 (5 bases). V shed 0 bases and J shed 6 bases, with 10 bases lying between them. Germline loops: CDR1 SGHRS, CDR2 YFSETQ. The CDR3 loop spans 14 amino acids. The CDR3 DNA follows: TGCGCCAGCAGCTTGGGAGCTCAGGGTCAGCCCCAGCATTTT. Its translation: CASSLGAQGQPQHF.

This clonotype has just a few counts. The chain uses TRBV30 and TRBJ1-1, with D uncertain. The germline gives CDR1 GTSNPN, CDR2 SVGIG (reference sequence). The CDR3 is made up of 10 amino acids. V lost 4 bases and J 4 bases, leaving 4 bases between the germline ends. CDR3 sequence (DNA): TGTGCCTGGATCGCCACTGAAGCTTTCTTT. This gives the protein CAWIATEAFF.

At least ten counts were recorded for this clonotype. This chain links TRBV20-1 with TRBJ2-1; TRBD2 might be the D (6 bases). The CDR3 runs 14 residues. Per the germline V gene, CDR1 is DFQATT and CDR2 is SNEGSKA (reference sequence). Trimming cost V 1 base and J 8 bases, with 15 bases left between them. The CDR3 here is CSARATGRGHEQFF. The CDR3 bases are TGCAGTGCTAGAGCCACCGGGAGAGGCCATGAGCAGTTCTTC.

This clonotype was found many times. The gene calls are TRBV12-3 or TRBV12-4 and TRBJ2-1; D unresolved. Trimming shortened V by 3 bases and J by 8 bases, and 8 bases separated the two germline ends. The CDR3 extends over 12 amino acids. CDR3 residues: CASSFRNDEQFF. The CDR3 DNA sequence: TGTGCCAGCAGTTTCAGGAACGATGAGCAGTTCTTC.

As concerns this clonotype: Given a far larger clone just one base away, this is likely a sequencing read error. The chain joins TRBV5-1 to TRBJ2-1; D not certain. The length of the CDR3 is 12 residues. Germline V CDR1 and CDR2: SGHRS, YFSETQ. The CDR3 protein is CASRGSYSEQFF. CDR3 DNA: TGCGCCAGCAGGGGTTCCTACAGTGAGCAGTTCTTC.

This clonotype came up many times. The CDR3 nucleotides are TGTGCCAGCAGCGCACGGACCGGCGGCACTGAAGCTTTCTTT. Its translation is CASSARTGGTEAFF. The chain joins TRBV9 to TRBJ1-1; D uncertain. The CDR3 has 14 amino acids. CDR1 is SGDLS, CDR2 YYNGEE, per germline. V was trimmed by 3 bases and J by 4 bases, leaving 13 bases between them.

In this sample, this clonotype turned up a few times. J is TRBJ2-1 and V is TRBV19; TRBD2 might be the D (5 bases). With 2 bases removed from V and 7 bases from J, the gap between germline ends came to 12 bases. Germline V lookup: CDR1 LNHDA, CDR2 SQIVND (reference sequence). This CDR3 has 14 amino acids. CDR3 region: CASSITLDPNEQFF. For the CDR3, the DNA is TGTGCCAGTAGTATAACACTAGATCCGAATGAGCAGTTCTTC.

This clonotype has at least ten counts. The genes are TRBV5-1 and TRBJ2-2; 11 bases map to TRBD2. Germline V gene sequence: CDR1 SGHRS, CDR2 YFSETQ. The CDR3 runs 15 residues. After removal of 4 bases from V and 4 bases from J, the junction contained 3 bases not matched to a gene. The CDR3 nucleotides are TGCGCCAGCAGCCTCACTAGCGGGGGCACCGGGGAGCTGTTTTTT. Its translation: CASSLTSGGTGELFF.

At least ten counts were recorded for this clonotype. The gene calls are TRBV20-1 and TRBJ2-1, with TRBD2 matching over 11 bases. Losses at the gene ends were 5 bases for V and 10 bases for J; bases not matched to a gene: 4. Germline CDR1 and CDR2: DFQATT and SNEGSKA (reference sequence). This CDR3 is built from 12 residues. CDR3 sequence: CSAHTSGSEQFF. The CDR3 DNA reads TGCAGTGCTCATACTAGCGGGAGCGAGCAGTTCTTC.

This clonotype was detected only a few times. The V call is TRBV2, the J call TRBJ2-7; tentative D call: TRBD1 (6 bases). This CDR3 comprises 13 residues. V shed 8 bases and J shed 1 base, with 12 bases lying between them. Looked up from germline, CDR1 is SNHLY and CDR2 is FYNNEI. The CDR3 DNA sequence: TGTGCCAGCGAGGACAGTTCTTCCTACGAGCAGTACTTC. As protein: CASEDSSSYEQYF. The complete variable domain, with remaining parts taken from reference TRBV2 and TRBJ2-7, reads EPEVTQTPSHQVTQMGQEVILRCVPISNHLYFYWYRQILGQKVEFLVSFYNNEISEKSEIFDDQFSVERPDGSNFTLKIRSTKLEDSAMYFCASEDSSSYEQYFGPGTRLTVT.

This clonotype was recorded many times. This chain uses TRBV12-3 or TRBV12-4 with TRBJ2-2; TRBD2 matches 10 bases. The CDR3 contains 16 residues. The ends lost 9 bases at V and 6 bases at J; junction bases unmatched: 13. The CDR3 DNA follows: TGTGCCAGTAGGCTAGCGGGAGCTTTTAACGCCGGGGAGCTGTTTTTT. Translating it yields CASRLAGAFNAGELFF.

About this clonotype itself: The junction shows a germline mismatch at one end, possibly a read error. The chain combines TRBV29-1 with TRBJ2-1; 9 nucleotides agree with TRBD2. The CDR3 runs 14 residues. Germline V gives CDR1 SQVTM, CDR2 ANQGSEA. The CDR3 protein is CSVAPGTSSNVQFF. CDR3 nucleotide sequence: TGCAGCGTTGCGCCCGGGACTAGCAGCAATGTGCAGTTCTTC.

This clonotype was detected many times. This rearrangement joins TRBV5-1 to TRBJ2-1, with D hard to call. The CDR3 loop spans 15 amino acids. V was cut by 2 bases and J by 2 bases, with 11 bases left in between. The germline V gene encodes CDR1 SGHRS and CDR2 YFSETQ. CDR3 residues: CASSFAQIAYNEQFF. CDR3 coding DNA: TGCGCCAGCAGCTTCGCGCAGATAGCCTACAATGAGCAGTTCTTC.

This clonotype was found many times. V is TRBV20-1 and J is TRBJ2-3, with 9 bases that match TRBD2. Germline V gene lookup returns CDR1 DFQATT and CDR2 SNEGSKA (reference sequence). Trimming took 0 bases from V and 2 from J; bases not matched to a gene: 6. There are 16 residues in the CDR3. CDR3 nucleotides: TGCAGTGCTAGAGATCTCGGACTAGCGTACACAGATACGCAGTATTTT. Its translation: CSARDLGLAYTDTQYF.

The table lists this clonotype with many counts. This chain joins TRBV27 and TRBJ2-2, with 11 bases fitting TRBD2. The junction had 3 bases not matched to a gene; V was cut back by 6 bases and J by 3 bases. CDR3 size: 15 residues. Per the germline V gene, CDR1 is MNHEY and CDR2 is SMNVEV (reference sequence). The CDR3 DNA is TGTGCCAGCAGCGAACTAGCGGGAGACACCGGGGAGCTGTTTTTT. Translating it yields CASSELAGDTGELFF.

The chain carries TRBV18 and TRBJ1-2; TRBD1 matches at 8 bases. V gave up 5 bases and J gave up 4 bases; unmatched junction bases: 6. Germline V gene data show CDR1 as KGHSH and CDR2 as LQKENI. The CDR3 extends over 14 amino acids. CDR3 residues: CASSLGQEGYGYTF. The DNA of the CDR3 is TGTGCCAGCTCATTGGGACAGGAGGGCTATGGCTACACCTTC. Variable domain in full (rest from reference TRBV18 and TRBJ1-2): NAGVMQNPRHLVRRRGQEARLRCSPMKGHSHVYWYRQLPEEGLKFMVYLQKENIIDESGMPKERFSAEFPKEGPSILRIQQVVRGDSAAYFCASSLGQEGYGYTFGSGTRLTVV.

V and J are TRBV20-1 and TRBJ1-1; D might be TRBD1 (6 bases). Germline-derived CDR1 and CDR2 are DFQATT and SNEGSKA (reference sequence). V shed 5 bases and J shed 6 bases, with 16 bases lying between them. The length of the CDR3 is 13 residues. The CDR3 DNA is TGCAGTGCTCGACAGGCCATCGTTTCTGAAGCTTTCTTT. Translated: CSARQAIVSEAFF.

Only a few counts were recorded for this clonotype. CDR3 DNA: TGCAGTGCCTCCGGGACAGGGGATGGGGAGACCCAGTACTTC. Translating it yields CSASGTGDGETQYF. The gene calls are TRBV20-1 and TRBJ2-5, with 10 bases that match TRBD1. This CDR3 comprises 14 residues. Germline CDR1 DFQATT, CDR2 SNEGSKA (reference sequence). After removal of 6 bases from V and 5 bases from J, the junction contained 9 bases not matched to a gene.